This is a list of T cell receptor beta chains from one sample in a study of shared clonotypes between healthy human individuals. The repertoire was sequenced with immunoSEQ multiplex PCR; TCRdb's copy has only in-frame clones and lacks some. This sample has about 2.1 million clones, with 93% found just once. The specimen was naive CD8+ T cells from PBMCs. The origin of the receptors is a man between 18 and 29 years old in good health. Some clones in this sample may be carry-over from other donors' samples. The conserved cysteine and the conserved F or W are not part of the CDR3 here. Each record gives: V gene, J gene, CDR3 protein.

>TRBV13|TRBJ1-2
ASSLRSGRSGYT
>TRBV30|TRBJ1-2
AWRGGPQGGYT
>TRBV9|TRBJ2-3
ASSKRDRRFLEGLGTTDTQY
>TRBV27|TRBJ2-2
ASSWNTGELF
>TRBV18|TRBJ2-7
ASSPGVSYEQY
>TRBV5-1|TRBJ1-2
ASSAREVAYGYT
>TRBV6-5|TRBJ1-1
ASRTAGVGGEAF
>TRBV7-3|TRBJ2-7
ASSLTHVGREQY
>TRBV5-1|TRBJ2-7
ASSLGLDRR
>TRBV10-3|TRBJ1-5
AISESLVLPSQPQH
>TRBV2|TRBJ2-1
ASKDVSYNEQF
>TRBV25-1|TRBJ2-7
ASSETGSYEQY
>TRBV6-5|TRBJ1-1
ASSYPGPNTEAF
>TRBV7-9|TRBJ2-2
ASSSPAGNTGELF
>TRBV12-1|TRBJ2-7
ASSFDGSHYEQY
>TRBV11-2|TRBJ2-1
ASSLIRAPYNEQF
>TRBV11-2|TRBJ2-6
ASSSRRDQYSGANVLT
>TRBV7-9|TRBJ1-2
ASSRTLVEGDNYGYT
>TRBV11-2|TRBJ1-2
ASSRQPSNYGYT
>TRBV27|TRBJ2-6
ASSSYQGNVLT
>TRBV7-2|TRBJ2-3
ASSPQRVGGDTQY
>TRBV30|TRBJ2-7
AWSPYGDIYEQY
>TRBV29-1|TRBJ1-1
SVLGPMGTEAF
>TRBV5-6|TRBJ2-6
ASSWGRSGANVLT
>TRBV7-8|TRBJ2-7
ASSPRQGLVVLH
>TRBV30|TRBJ2-7
AWSESTYEQY
>TRBV19|TRBJ2-2
ASPGDDTGELF
>TRBV4-1|TRBJ1-1
ASKELPGGTEAF
>TRBV27|TRBJ1-3
ASRKRGRGNTIY
>TRBV13|TRBJ2-7
ASSLAGVPHEQY
>TRBV28|TRBJ1-4
ASSPGGKLF
>TRBV7-9|TRBJ1-1
ASSSSRTGTEAF
>TRBV7-9|TRBJ2-7
ASSLISPGIYEQY
>TRBV29-1|TRBJ2-1
SVLGLVGEQF
>TRBV6-5|TRBJ1-1
ASSPIRTGAEAF
>TRBV7-3|TRBJ2-1
ASSIGLAGTYNEQF
>TRBV9|TRBJ1-5
ASAVGDSRNQPQH